Shown below are 26 T cell receptor beta chains from a single sample sequenced in a study of shared clonotypes between healthy human individuals. Here immunoSEQ multiplex PCR was the method, and the copy in TCRdb shows in-frame clones only, minus some. The data hold millions of clones, with 85% to 95% observed a single time. The sample was naive CD4+ T cells sorted from blood. The sample's subset: CD45RA+ positively selected. These receptors all come from a man in his late teens or twenties in good health.

The rearrangement uses TRBV6-5 and TRBJ1-2, with D possibly being TRBD1 (5 bases). V lost 3 bases and J 8 bases, leaving 13 bases between the germline ends. Germline V gene sequence: CDR1 MNHEY, CDR2 SVGAGI. This CDR3 comprises 13 residues. This chain's CDR3 is CASSYQLRGGYTF. For the CDR3, the DNA is TGTGCCAGCAGTTATCAGCTACGGGGCGGCTACACCTTC.

The V and J genes are TRBV7-3 and TRBJ1-3, with no clear D. The V end lost 4 bases, the J end lost 2 bases, and 12 bases lay between the germline ends. The CDR3 totals 15 residues. CDR1 SGHTA and CDR2 FQGTGA come from the germline V gene. The CDR3 DNA is TGTGCCAGCAGCTCCGGTTGGGGTGCTGGAAACACCATATATTTT. Amino acid sequence: CASSSGWGAGNTIYF.

This clone was observed once. J is TRBJ2-3 and V is TRBV12-5; 8 bases map to TRBD2. The length of the CDR3 is 18 residues. Germline CDR1 reads LGHNT; CDR2 reads FRNRAP. V was clipped by 0 bases and J by 2 bases; unmatched bases: 10. The CDR3 loop reads CASGLVPIAGTLTDTQYF. The CDR3 bases are TGTGCTAGTGGTTTGGTTCCGATAGCGGGGACTCTCACAGATACGCAGTATTTT.

This chain uses TRBV7-8 with TRBJ2-1; D is uncertain. Germline lookup yields CDR1 SGHVS and CDR2 FQNEAQ. Trimming stripped 5 bases from V and 9 bases from J, with 8 bases between. The CDR3 consists of 11 residues. DNA of the CDR3: TGTGCCAGCAGCCCTCAACGTGAGCAGTTCTTC. Translation: CASSPQREQFF.

The rearrangement links TRBV13 to TRBJ2-1, with D possibly matching TRBD1 (6 bases). This CDR3 has 14 residues. The V gene lost 1 base and the J gene lost 8 bases, with 12 bases spanning the gap. The germline CDR1 and CDR2 sequences are PRHDT and FYEKMQ (reference sequence). Here the CDR3 DNA reads TGTGCCAGCAGCTTAGACAGCAGGGGCGATGAGCAGTTCTTC. This codes for CASSLDSRGDEQFF.

The chain links TRBV11-2 to TRBJ2-7; D ambiguous. Germline CDR1 reads SGHAT; CDR2 reads FQNNGV. This CDR3 region has 13 residues. V lost 5 bases, J lost 3 bases, and 11 bases lay in between. The CDR3 sequence is CASSPSPYYEQYF. The CDR3 nucleotides are TGTGCCAGCAGCCCAAGCCCGTACTACGAGCAGTACTTC. The full variable domain, completed using reference TRBV11-2 and TRBJ2-7, is EAGVAQSPRYKIIEKRQSVAFWCNPISGHATLYWYQQILGQGPKLLIQFQNNGVVDDSQLPKDRFSAERLKGVDSTLKIQPAKLEDSAVYLCASSPSPYYEQYFGPGTRLTVT.

This clone was picked up a small number of times. This CDR3 is also generated by other DNA sequences in the sample. The chain recombines TRBV7-9 with TRBJ1-6, with D unresolved. V lost 1 base, J lost 7 bases, and 8 bases lay in between. CDR1 and CDR2 (germline): SEHNR, FQNEAQ (reference sequence). The CDR3 contains 14 residues. The CDR3 sequence: CASSLGTVNSPLHF. CDR3 in DNA: TGTGCCAGCAGCTTAGGGACGGTGAATTCACCCCTCCACTTT.

The V call is TRBV6-4, the J call TRBJ2-2; D is possibly TRBD1 (5 bases). The V gene lost 8 bases and the J gene lost 0 bases, with 19 bases spanning the gap. Germline V gene data show CDR1 as MRHNA and CDR2 as SNTAGT. CDR3 length equals 17 residues. CDR3 DNA: TGTGCCAGCTTAAGTCGCGCGGTCAGGGCGAACACCGGGGAGCTGTTTTTT. Amino acids: CASLSRAVRANTGELFF.

The rearrangement joins TRBV6-1 to TRBJ1-2; no clear D gene. Germline CDR1 reads MNHNS; CDR2 reads SASEGT. V lost 2 bases and J 6 bases, leaving 10 bases between the germline ends. The CDR3 has 13 amino acids. The CDR3 DNA follows: TGTGCCAGCAGTGAAAGGCCCGCCCATGGCTACACCTTC. Translated, it gives CASSERPAHGYTF.

The chain combines TRBV30 with TRBJ2-4; D gene unclear. Trimming cost V 4 bases and J 0 bases, with 13 bases left between them. The CDR3 consists of 15 residues. The germline V gene has CDR1 GTSNPN and CDR2 SVGIG (reference sequence). The CDR3 is CAWTSKFLAKNIQYF. CDR3 DNA sequence: TGTGCCTGGACGTCTAAATTTTTAGCCAAAAACATTCAGTACTTC.

V usage is TRBV2 and J usage is TRBJ2-5; perhaps TRBD2 as D (5 bases). CDR3 length: 15 residues. The V and J ends lost 2 bases and 4 bases respectively, with 14 bases between them. Germline values: CDR1 SNHLY, CDR2 FYNNEI. CDR3 nucleotide sequence: TGTGCCAGCAGTGAAACGGCACTAGGGATAGAGACCCAGTACTTC. The encoded protein is CASSETALGIETQYF.

The chain uses TRBV30 and TRBJ1-1; D is perhaps TRBD1 (5 bases). CDR1 is GTSNPN, CDR2 SVGIG, per germline (reference sequence). Trimming shortened V by 3 bases and J by 1 base, and 12 bases separated the two germline ends. CDR3 size: 14 residues. The DNA for the CDR3 is TGTGCCTGGAGACAGGACATTTCGAACACTGAAGCTTTCTTT. Its translation is CAWRQDISNTEAFF.

In the case of this clone: Within the sample, other DNA sequences also encode this same CDR3. The CDR3 spells CASSSTGLAGNEQFF. CDR3 in DNA: TGCGCCAGCAGCTCAACAGGGTTAGCGGGGAATGAGCAGTTCTTC. The rearrangement joins TRBV5-1 to TRBJ2-1, with 8 bases that match TRBD2. The ends lost 3 bases at V and 7 bases at J; junction bases unmatched: 9. Germline V CDR1 and CDR2: SGHRS, YFSETQ. The CDR3 has 15 amino acids.

In its sample, this clone was seen once. The chain carries TRBV19 and TRBJ1-2, with D uncertain. CDR1 and CDR2 from the germline V gene are LNHDA and SQIVND (reference sequence). The CDR3 runs to 13 residues. V lost 3 bases and J 2 bases, leaving 7 bases between the germline ends. This CDR3 is CASSMPANYGYTF. CDR3 bases: TGTGCCAGTAGTATGCCGGCCAACTATGGCTACACCTTC.

The chain couples TRBV25-1 to TRBJ2-7; 11 bases agree with TRBD2. The CDR3 loop spans 17 amino acids. Germline V gives CDR1 MGHDK, CDR2 SYGVNS. With 5 bases clipped from V and 4 bases from J, the junction kept 13 bases outside the gene matches. The CDR3 loop is CASSLGTSGGTTYEQYF. CDR3 sequence (DNA): TGTGCCAGCAGTCTAGGGACTAGCGGAGGCACCACTTACGAGCAGTACTTC.

This sequence joins TRBV18 and TRBJ1-1; D not certain. V dropped 2 bases and J dropped 3 bases, with 7 bases sitting between them. This CDR3 region has 13 residues. Germline V CDR1 and CDR2: KGHSH, LQKENI. CDR3 DNA: TGTGCCAGCTCACCAAGCCAATACACTGAAGCTTTCTTT. Translated: CASSPSQYTEAFF.

On this clone itself: The sample has other DNA sequences that encode this CDR3 too. The chain links TRBV5-5 to TRBJ2-1; 11 positions agree with TRBD2. V lost 3 bases to trimming and J lost 4 bases; unmatched junction nucleotides: 3. The germline CDR1 and CDR2 sequences are SGHKS and YYEKEE (reference sequence). There are 15 residues in the CDR3. Here the CDR3 reads CASSSGLAAYNEQFF. The CDR3 DNA is TGTGCCAGCAGCTCGGGACTAGCGGCATACAATGAGCAGTTCTTC. Based on the CDR3 plus reference TRBV5-5 and TRBJ2-1, the full variable domain is DAGVTQSPTHLIKTRGQQVTLRCSPISGHKSVSWYQQVLGQGPQFIFQYYEKEERGRGNFPDRFSARQFPNYSSELNVNALLLGDSALYLCASSSGLAAYNEQFFGPGTRLTVL.

CDR3 region: CASSRGTGGEETQYF. CDR3 coding DNA: TGTGCCAGCAGCCGGGGGACAGGCGGGGAAGAGACCCAGTACTTC. This chain connects TRBV13 to TRBJ2-5; 8 bases are a match to TRBD1. J lost 3 bases, V lost 5 bases, and 8 bases had no gene match. The CDR3 is 15 residues long. The germline CDR1 and CDR2 sequences are PRHDT and FYEKMQ (reference sequence).

The rearrangement uses TRBV5-5 and TRBJ1-2, with 9 bases identical to TRBD1. Losses at the gene ends were 5 bases for V and 6 bases for J; bases not matched to a gene: 5. This CDR3 contains 13 residues. Germline V gene lookup returns CDR1 SGHKS and CDR2 YYEKEE (reference sequence). This CDR3 is CASRAGTGNGYTF. Here the CDR3 DNA reads TGTGCCAGCAGGGCCGGGACAGGGAATGGCTACACCTTC. Together with reference TRBV5-5 and TRBJ1-2, the CDR3 gives the full variable domain: DAGVTQSPTHLIKTRGQQVTLRCSPISGHKSVSWYQQVLGQGPQFIFQYYEKEERGRGNFPDRFSARQFPNYSSELNVNALLLGDSALYLCASRAGTGNGYTFGSGTRLTVV.

The chain joins TRBV27 to TRBJ1-2; unclear D gene. Germline V lookup: CDR1 MNHEY, CDR2 SMNVEV (reference sequence). Trimming cost V 8 bases and J 3 bases, with 16 bases left between them. The CDR3 is made up of 14 amino acids. The CDR3 DNA sequence: TGTGCCAGCGGGGTCTGGGCGGGGTACTATGGCTACACCTTC. This sequence encodes CASGVWAGYYGYTF.

V gene TRBV10-2 combines with J gene TRBJ2-2; 10 nucleotides align to TRBD2. The V segment lost 6 bases and the J segment 5 bases; nucleotides outside the gene matches: 9. The CDR3 covers 16 residues. CDR1 is WSHSY and CDR2 is SAAADI in the germline V gene. In DNA, the CDR3 is TGCGCCAGCAGAGAGCGGGAGGGCCACGTAACCGGGGAGCTGTTTTTT. It yields the protein CASREREGHVTGELFF.

The chain joins TRBV5-1 to TRBJ2-3; 11 nucleotides line up with TRBD2. The CDR3 covers 15 residues. J was trimmed by 5 bases and V by 7 bases; bases with no gene match: 9. Germline loops: CDR1 SGHRS, CDR2 YFSETQ. DNA of the CDR3: TGCGCCAGCGGCCTAACTAGCGGGAGATTAGATACGCAGTATTTT. Translation gives CASGLTSGRLDTQYF.

J is TRBJ1-2 and V is TRBV6-5, with 9 positions matching TRBD1. With 4 bases clipped from V and 9 bases from J, the junction kept 9 bases outside the gene matches. The CDR3 has 14 residues. CDR1 is MNHEY, CDR2 SVGAGI, per germline. The CDR3 sequence: CASSSHSGQGSYTF. CDR3 bases: TGTGCCAGCAGTTCCCATTCGGGACAGGGAAGCTACACCTTC.

Regarding this clone: A read error is possible here, since a much larger clone lies one base away. The same CDR3 arises from other DNA sequences in this sample as well. The CDR3 here is CAWSVRETQYF. The DNA of the CDR3 is TGTGCCTGGAGTGTAAGGGAGACCCAGTACTTC. V and J are TRBV30 and TRBJ2-5; D is unclear. Trimming stripped 0 bases from V and 5 bases from J, with 4 bases between. The CDR3 is made up of 11 amino acids. CDR1 is GTSNPN, CDR2 SVGIG, per germline (reference sequence). Looking up the rest from reference TRBV30 and TRBJ2-5 gives the full variable domain: SQTIHQWPATLVQPVGSPLSLECTVEGTSNPNLYWYRQAAGRGLQLLFYSVGIGQISSEVPQNLSASRPQDRQFILSSKKLLLSDSGFYLCAWSVRETQYFGPGTRLLVL.

This chain uses TRBV6-6 with TRBJ1-3; D might be TRBD1 (5 bases). V was shortened by 0 bases and J by 6 bases, with 9 bases between the two germline ends. This CDR3 region has 14 residues. Germline V CDR1 and CDR2: MNHNY, SVGAGI (reference sequence). DNA for the CDR3: TGTGCCAGCAGTTACTCTCGCAGGGCAAACACCATATATTTT. This codes for CASSYSRRANTIYF.

Notes on this clone: Mismatch with germline at one junction end may stem from a read error. The chain carries TRBV6-6 and TRBJ1-2; tentatively, D is TRBD1 (5 bases). Germline CDR1 is MNHNY and CDR2 is SVGAGI (reference sequence). The CDR3 loop spans 14 amino acids. The CDR3 sequence is CASSYGDPSYSYTF. The CDR3 DNA reads as TGTGCCAGCAGTTACGGGGACCCTTCCTATAGCTACACCTTC.